These 18 T cell receptor beta chains originate from one sample sequenced in a study of T cells in tumors after PD-1 blockade. Libraries were prepared by immunoSEQ multiplex PCR; TCRdb keeps only in-frame clonotypes and omits some of them. The sample comprises around 46,000 clones, approximately 79% of which are singletons, and approximately 16% rests with the top ten. This material consisted of PBMCs, taken before anti-PD-1 treatment. Receptors originate from a human donor with basal cell carcinoma.

The chain links TRBV5-4 to TRBJ2-7, with 10 bases identical to TRBD2. CDR3 length: 15 amino acids. Germline values: CDR1 SGHNT, CDR2 YYREEE (reference sequence). V lost 3 bases to trimming and J lost 0 bases; unmatched junction nucleotides: 3. The CDR3 sequence: CASSSGLADSYEQYF. The CDR3, as DNA: TGTGCCAGCAGCTCCGGACTAGCGGACTCCTACGAGCAGTACTTC. Full variable domain (rest looked up from reference TRBV5-4 and TRBJ2-7): ETGVTQSPTHLIKTRGQQVTLRCSSQSGHNTVSWYQQALGQGPQFIFQYYREEENGRGNFPPRFSGLQFPNYSSELNVNALELDDSALYLCASSSGLADSYEQYFGPGTRLTVT.

In nucleotides, the CDR3 is TGTGCCAGCAGCTTAGCTTTTAGTAGCGGGGGCCCGAGCTCCTACAATGAGCAGTTCTTC. It is translated as CASSLAFSSGGPSSYNEQFF. J is TRBJ2-1 and V is TRBV7-2; 9 positions match TRBD2. Germline trimming cut 0 bases from V and 0 bases from J; bases unmatched to any gene: 12. Germline lookup yields CDR1 SGHTA and CDR2 FQGNSA. The CDR3 is made up of 20 amino acids.

The gene calls are TRBV7-6 and TRBJ2-7, with D possibly called TRBD1 or TRBD2 (5 bases each). V lost 5 bases and J 3 bases, leaving 11 bases between the germline ends. CDR1 is SGHVS, CDR2 FNYEAQ, per germline. The CDR3 has 13 amino acids. CDR3 in amino acids: CASSAGTFYEQYF. The CDR3 DNA sequence: TGTGCCAGCAGCGCCGGGACCTTCTACGAGCAGTACTTC. The entire variable domain, with the rest obtained from reference TRBV7-6 and TRBJ2-7, is as follows: GAGVSQSPRYKVTKRGQDVALRCDPISGHVSLYWYRQALGQGPEFLTYFNYEAQQDKSGLPNDRFSAERPEGSISTLTIQRTEQRDSAMYRCASSAGTFYEQYFGPGTRLTVT.

The rearrangement uses TRBV2 and TRBJ2-7, with 7 bases aligning to TRBD1. Germline V gene data show CDR1 as SNHLY and CDR2 as FYNNEI. The trim removed 7 bases at V and 3 bases at J, leaving 6 bases unmatched. This CDR3 is built from 13 residues. As DNA, the CDR3 is TGTGCCAGCACCGGGACAGCCAACTACGAGCAGTACTTC. Protein sequence: CASTGTANYEQYF. The full variable domain, rest sourced from reference TRBV2 and TRBJ2-7, is EPEVTQTPSHQVTQMGQEVILRCVPISNHLYFYWYRQILGQKVEFLVSFYNNEISEKSEIFDDQFSVERPDGSNFTLKIRSTKLEDSAMYFCASTGTANYEQYFGPGTRLTVT.

CDR3 coding DNA: TGTGCCAGCAGCTTAGGGATCGGGACGGGCTACACCTTC. Translated, it gives CASSLGIGTGYTF. The rearrangement links TRBV7-9 to TRBJ1-2, with D possibly matching TRBD1 (5 bases). The germline V gene has CDR1 SEHNR and CDR2 FQNEAQ (reference sequence). The CDR3 has 13 residues. Trimming stripped 1 base from V and 8 bases from J, with 11 bases between.

The V gene is TRBV3-1 (or the pseudogene TRBV3-2), the J gene TRBJ2-5, with D possibly TRBD2 on 6 matching bases. V lost 0 bases, J lost 2 bases, and 13 bases lay in between. From germline, CDR1 is LGHDT and CDR2 YNNKEL (reference sequence). The CDR3 covers 16 residues. The chain's CDR3 is CASSQDLRRAQETQYF. The CDR3 DNA follows: TGTGCCAGCAGCCAAGATCTTAGGAGGGCTCAAGAGACCCAGTACTTC.

V and J are TRBV6-1 and TRBJ2-5; no definite D call. The CDR3 loop spans 14 amino acids. Looked up from germline, CDR1 is MNHNS and CDR2 is SASEGT. Trimming removed 3 bases at V and 0 bases at J, with 8 bases between. The CDR3 sequence: CASSDVGNQETQYF. The CDR3 DNA reads TGTGCCAGCAGTGATGTCGGCAACCAAGAGACCCAGTACTTC.

The chain couples TRBV6-6 to TRBJ1-2, with TRBD1 matching over 11 bases. There are 15 residues in the CDR3. Germline CDR1 is MNHNY and CDR2 is SVGAGI (reference sequence). V shed 6 bases and J 1 base; nucleotides not matched to a gene: 4. This chain's CDR3 is CASSTGQGVNYGYTF. CDR3 DNA: TGTGCCAGCAGCACGGGACAGGGGGTTAACTATGGCTACACCTTC.

The rearrangement uses TRBV19 and TRBJ2-1, with a tentative D call TRBD1 (5 bases). The CDR3 has 16 residues. V lost 1 base, J lost 6 bases, and 16 bases lay in between. Germline values: CDR1 LNHDA, CDR2 SQIVND (reference sequence). CDR3 residues: CASSIVGRQRGNEQFF. In DNA, the CDR3 is TGTGCCAGTAGTATAGTTGGAAGGCAAAGGGGCAATGAGCAGTTCTTC.

The rearrangement links TRBV5-5 to TRBJ2-1; TRBD1 agrees at 9 bases. Losses at the gene ends were 4 bases for V and 6 bases for J; bases not matched to a gene: 11. Germline V gene sequence: CDR1 SGHKS, CDR2 YYEKEE (reference sequence). The CDR3 length is 16 residues. The CDR3 coding sequence is TGTGCCAGCAGCGGAACGGGGACAGGGAAGCGCAATGAGCAGTTCTTC. Its translation is CASSGTGTGKRNEQFF.

The chain uses TRBV6-5 and TRBJ1-1, with D unresolved. V gave up 10 bases and J gave up 2 bases, with 20 bases separating them. CDR3 size: 15 residues. The germline gives CDR1 MNHEY, CDR2 SVGAGI. CDR3 in amino acids: CATKIGWDKNTEAFF. Here the CDR3 DNA reads TGTGCCACCAAAATAGGATGGGATAAAAACACTGAAGCTTTCTTT.

The chain joins TRBV4-1 to TRBJ1-1; 7 bases match TRBD1. This CDR3 is 16 amino acids long. Germline V lookup: CDR1 MGHRA, CDR2 YSYEKL. The ends lost 0 bases at V and 0 bases at J; junction bases unmatched: 4. The DNA for the CDR3 is TGCGCCAGCAGCCAAGAGACAGGGACCATGAACACTGAAGCTTTCTTT. Protein product: CASSQETGTMNTEAFF.

The chain uses TRBV28 and TRBJ2-7, with D perhaps matching TRBD2 (6 bases). V gave up 5 bases and J gave up 2 bases, with 7 bases separating them. CDR3 length: 12 amino acids. Germline CDR1 reads MDHEN; CDR2 reads SYDVKM. CDR3 region: CASSGGTYEQYF. The DNA for the CDR3 is TGTGCCAGCAGTGGGGGGACCTACGAGCAGTACTTC.

The V call is TRBV29-1, the J call TRBJ2-5; D uncertain. Looked up from germline, CDR1 is SQVTM and CDR2 is ANQGSEA. This CDR3 comprises 14 residues. With 7 bases removed from V and 0 bases from J, the gap between germline ends came to 15 bases. The DNA for the CDR3 is TGCAGCGCCACGGGTCAAACGTACCAAGAGACCCAGTACTTC. Its protein is CSATGQTYQETQYF.

The chain combines TRBV7-2 with TRBJ2-3; 8 positions agree with TRBD2. V was clipped by 5 bases and J by 4 bases; unmatched bases: 11. The CDR3 length is 16 residues. The germline gives CDR1 SGHTA, CDR2 FQGNSA. The CDR3 DNA follows: TGTGCCAGCAGCCGGATTAGCGGGGCCCCGCCAGATACGCAGTATTTT. Translating gives CASSRISGAPPDTQYF.

This chain connects TRBV5-5 to TRBJ2-7; the match to TRBD2 covers 7 bases. Germline V CDR1 and CDR2: SGHKS, YYEKEE (reference sequence). This CDR3 has 15 residues. Trimming removed 1 base from V and 12 bases from J; junction bases left unmatched: 16. The CDR3 nucleotides are TGTGCCAGCAGCTTGTATCGGGGGGACGGCAAAGCGGGGTACTTC. This sequence encodes CASSLYRGDGKAGYF.

The chain recombines TRBV5-1 with TRBJ1-2, with 7 bases fitting TRBD1. The V and J ends lost 4 bases and 8 bases, in that order; junction bases with no gene match: 8. The CDR3 covers 13 residues. Germline CDR1 is SGHRS and CDR2 is YFSETQ. CDR3 nucleotide sequence: TGCGCCAGCAGCGAACAGGGGCAGGGCGGCTACACCTTC. Translated, it gives CASSEQGQGGYTF.

V gene TRBV27 combines with J gene TRBJ2-1; D is possibly TRBD2 (6 bases). CDR3 length equals 14 residues. V shed 10 bases and J shed 7 bases, with 20 bases lying between them. Per the germline V gene, CDR1 is MNHEY and CDR2 is SMNVEV (reference sequence). CDR3 loop: CATLGTAGGNEQFF. Here the CDR3 DNA reads TGTGCCACCCTCGGGACGGCTGGGGGGAATGAGCAGTTCTTC.